This TCR beta chain was documented in a study of blood T cells in healthy people across ages (dated by TCRdb to 2013 to 2016). The study in broad terms: In model experiments, roughly one uniquely barcoded TCR beta cDNA molecule per two T cells was captured by template switching. Donors of different ages were randomly distributed across sequencing lanes to avoid experimental bias. Four age groups were formed from the donors: young (average roughly 16 years), middle-aged (around 39), aged (approximately 60) and long-lived (82). For two donors (one aged 18 to 30 and one aged 80 or older), the study analyzed two additional independent replicas of 1 million unique cDNA reads from the same blood draw. Age-related changes in TCR beta repertoire diversity were measured in the study by deep sequencing normalized with unique cDNA molecular identifiers.

Study-level results and caveats: Observed TCR beta diversity per million T cells fell roughly linearly with age, and a significant reduction was already apparent by age around 40. Total diversity estimates from one million sequenced T cells were considered lower bounds and underestimates. There was a strong correlation between observed TCR beta diversity and the percentage of naive T cells measured by flow cytometry. Because donor CMV infection status was unknown, age-related changes in expanded clonotypes were potentially confounded. The long-lived group showed more naive CD4+ T cells, fewer expanded clones and increased TCR diversity than the aged group, suggesting age selection. Conclusive comparison of naive and antigen-experienced compartments was prevented by the profiling of bulk unsorted PBMCs.

This clonotype was detected only a few times. The target of this receptor is not known. The sample holds no much larger clone one base away, and base qualities are not on file. Donors were about 36 systemically healthy Caucasian individuals from Russia aged roughly 6 to 100 years. Each donor gave ten milliliters of peripheral blood, collected into EDTA-treated Vacutainer tubes. PBMCs were isolated by Ficoll-Paque density-gradient centrifugation, with at least 6 million obtained per sample. Trizol reagent was used to extract total RNA from the PBMCs, yielding at least 5 micrograms per sample. For every donor, an aliquot of PBMCs went through flow cytometry to measure the percentages of naive CD45RAhigh/CD27high T cells. The library was prepared using 5' RACE. TCRdb names Illumina HiSeq 2500 as the instrument used. The second PCR ran for roughly 6 to 11 cycles and used a J-beta primer mix along with a sample-barcoded 5' primer. A unique molecular identifier was introduced onto each TCR beta cDNA molecule by a template-switch 5' adaptor carrying 12 random nucleotides. Each sample yielded at least 2.5 million CDR3-containing paired-end reads. The Mint cDNA synthesis kit, primed by a TRBC-specific oligonucleotide, was used to synthesize first-strand cDNA from all RNA. After uracil-DNA glycosylase treatment, a first 18-cycle PCR used universal primers M1SS and BC2_uni_R on all cDNA. Processing in the source paper ran as follows. For normalization, 1 million high-quality reads, each with a distinct molecular identifier, were randomly selected from each sample. Instead of being binned into consensus sequences, reads with shared molecular identifiers were discarded. MiTCR, set to a Q25 quality threshold and the strictest error-elimination algorithm, was used for CDR3 identification, clonotype clustering and error correction. A nonparametric unseen species model with Euler transformation was used to estimate lower-bound total TCR beta diversity. TCRdb passed the public sequencing reads through fastp at Q25 and MiXCR, retaining productive beta sequences. One record per CDR3 amino acid sequence lists the most common genes and DNA. Clone size and V and J calls follow TCRdb, not the original study. The sample records about 1.6 million distinct CDR3 sequences, about 31% of which are singletons. Around 11% of the sample is held by the ten biggest clonotypes.

The TCR comes from a woman aged 30 to 39 in good health. Input material: blood.

The sequence in DNA is TGTGCCAGCAGTTCCCTAGGCGAGGTATACAATGAGCAGTTCTTC. This encodes CASSSLGEVYNEQFF. The rearrangement joined TRBV27 to TRBJ2-1, with no confidently assigned D gene. The cysteine opens and the phenylalanine closes a CDR3 of 15 amino acids. Just CDR3 DNA is preserved here, 45 bases in frame from base 1. V was cut back by 4 bases and J by 4 bases, leaving a gap of 14 bases between them. Based on the germline V gene (reference sequence), the CDR1 and CDR2 sequences are MNHEY and SMNVEV.